This TCR beta chain was retrieved from a study of shared clonotypes between healthy human individuals. TCRdb's table, derived via immunoSEQ multiplex PCR, lists solely in-frame clones and lacks some. The data hold more than 1.2 million clones, with about 98.5% observed a single time. Sequenced material: naive CD4+ T cells sorted from blood. Subset reported: CD45RA+ positively selected. This clonotype was sampled from a man aged 30 to 39 in good health.

CDR3 sequence (DNA): TGTGCCAGCGAGGGGGGAGCAGGGGATGAGCAGTTCTTC. Its protein product is CASEGGAGDEQFF. The chain recombines TRBV27 with TRBJ2-1; D is tentatively TRBD1 or TRBD2 (6 bases each). V shed 8 bases and J shed 8 bases, with 16 bases lying between them. CDR1 and CDR2 (germline): MNHEY, SMNVEV (reference sequence). The CDR3 is 13 residues long.